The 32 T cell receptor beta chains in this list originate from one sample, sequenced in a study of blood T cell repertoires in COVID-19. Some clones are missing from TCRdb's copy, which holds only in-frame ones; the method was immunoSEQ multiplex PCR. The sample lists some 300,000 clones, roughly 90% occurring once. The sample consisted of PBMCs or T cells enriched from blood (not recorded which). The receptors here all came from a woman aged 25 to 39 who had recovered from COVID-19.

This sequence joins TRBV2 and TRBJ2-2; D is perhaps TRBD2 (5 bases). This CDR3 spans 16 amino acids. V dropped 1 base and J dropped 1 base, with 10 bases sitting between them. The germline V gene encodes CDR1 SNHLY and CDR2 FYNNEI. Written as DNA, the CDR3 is TGTGCCAGCAGTGAAGGTATAGCGAAGAACACCGGGGAGCTGTTTTTT. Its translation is CASSEGIAKNTGELFF. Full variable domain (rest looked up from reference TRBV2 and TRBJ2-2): EPEVTQTPSHQVTQMGQEVILRCVPISNHLYFYWYRQILGQKVEFLVSFYNNEISEKSEIFDDQFSVERPDGSNFTLKIRSTKLEDSAMYFCASSEGIAKNTGELFFGEGSRLTVL.

The CDR3 DNA reads TGCGCCAGCAGCTTGGGCCCGGGGAGGGGAGATGGCTACACCTTC. This gives the protein CASSLGPGRGDGYTF. The V and J genes are TRBV5-1 and TRBJ1-2, with D possibly being TRBD1 (5 bases). This CDR3 comprises 15 residues. The V end lost 0 bases, the J end lost 6 bases, and 15 bases lay between the germline ends. CDR1 is SGHRS, CDR2 YFSETQ, per germline.

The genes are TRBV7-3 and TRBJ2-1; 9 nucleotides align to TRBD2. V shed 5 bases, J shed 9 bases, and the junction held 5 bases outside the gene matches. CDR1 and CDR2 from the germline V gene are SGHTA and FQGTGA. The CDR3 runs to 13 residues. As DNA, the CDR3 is TGTGCCAGCAGCAAGCTAGCGGGGCGTGAGCAGTTCTTC. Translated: CASSKLAGREQFF.

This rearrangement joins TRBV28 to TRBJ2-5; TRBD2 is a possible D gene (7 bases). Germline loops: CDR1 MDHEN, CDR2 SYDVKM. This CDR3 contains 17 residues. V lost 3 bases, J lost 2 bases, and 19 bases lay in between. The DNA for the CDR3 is TGTGCCAGCAGTTTGGGGGGGCCCGACCGTCGGCAAGAGACCCAGTACTTC. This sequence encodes CASSLGGPDRRQETQYF. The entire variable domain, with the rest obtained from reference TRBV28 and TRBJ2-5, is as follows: DVKVTQSSRYLVKRTGEKVFLECVQDMDHENMFWYRQDPGLGLRLIYFSYDVKMKEKGDIPEGYSVSREKKERFSLILESASTNQTSMYLCASSLGGPDRRQETQYFGPGTRLLVL.

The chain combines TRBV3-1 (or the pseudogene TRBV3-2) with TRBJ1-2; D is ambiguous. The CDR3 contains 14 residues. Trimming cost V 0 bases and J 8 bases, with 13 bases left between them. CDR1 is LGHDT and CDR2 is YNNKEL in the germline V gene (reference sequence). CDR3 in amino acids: CASSQDRGLGGYTF. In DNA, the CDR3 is TGTGCCAGCAGCCAAGATCGGGGTCTTGGAGGCTACACCTTC.

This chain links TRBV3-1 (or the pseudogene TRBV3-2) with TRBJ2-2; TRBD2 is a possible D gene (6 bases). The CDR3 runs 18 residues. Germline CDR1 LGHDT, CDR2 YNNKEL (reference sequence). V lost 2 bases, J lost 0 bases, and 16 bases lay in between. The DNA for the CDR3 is TGTGCCAGCAGCCAAAAGCCCCCGACTAGGGCGAACACCGGGGAGCTGTTTTTT. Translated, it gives CASSQKPPTRANTGELFF.

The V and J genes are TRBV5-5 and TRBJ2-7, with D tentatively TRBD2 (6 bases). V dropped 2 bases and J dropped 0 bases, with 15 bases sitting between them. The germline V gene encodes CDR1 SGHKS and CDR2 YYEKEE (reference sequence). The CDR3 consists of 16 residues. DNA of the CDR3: TGTGCCAGCAGCTTAAGGTCGGGAGTGCTCTCCTACGAGCAGTACTTC. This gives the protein CASSLRSGVLSYEQYF. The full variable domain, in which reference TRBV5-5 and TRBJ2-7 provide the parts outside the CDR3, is DAGVTQSPTHLIKTRGQQVTLRCSPISGHKSVSWYQQVLGQGPQFIFQYYEKEERGRGNFPDRFSARQFPNYSSELNVNALLLGDSALYLCASSLRSGVLSYEQYFGPGTRLTVT.

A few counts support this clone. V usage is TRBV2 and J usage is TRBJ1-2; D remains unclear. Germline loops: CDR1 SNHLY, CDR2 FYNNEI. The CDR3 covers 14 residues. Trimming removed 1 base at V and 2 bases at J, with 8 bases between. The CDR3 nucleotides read TGTGCCAGCAGTGAAGAGGCGGGAAACTATGGCTACACCTTC. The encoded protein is CASSEEAGNYGYTF.

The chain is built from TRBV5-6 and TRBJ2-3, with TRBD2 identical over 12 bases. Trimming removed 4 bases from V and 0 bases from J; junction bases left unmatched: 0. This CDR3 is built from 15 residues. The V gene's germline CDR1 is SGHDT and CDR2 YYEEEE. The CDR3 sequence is CASSGTSGSTDTQYF. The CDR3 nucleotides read TGTGCCAGCAGCGGGACTAGCGGGAGCACAGATACGCAGTATTTT. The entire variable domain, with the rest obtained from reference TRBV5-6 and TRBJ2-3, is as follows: DAGVTQSPTHLIKTRGQQVTLRCSPKSGHDTVSWYQQALGQGPQFIFQYYEEEERQRGNFPDRFSGHQFPNYSSELNVNALLLGDSALYLCASSGTSGSTDTQYFGPGTRLTVL.

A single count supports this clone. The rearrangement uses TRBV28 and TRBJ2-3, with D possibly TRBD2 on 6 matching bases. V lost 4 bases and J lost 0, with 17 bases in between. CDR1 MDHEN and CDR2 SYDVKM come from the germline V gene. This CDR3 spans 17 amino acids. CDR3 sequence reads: CASSYGWDFTSTDTQYF. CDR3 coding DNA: TGTGCCAGCAGTTATGGGTGGGACTTCACTAGCACAGATACGCAGTATTTT. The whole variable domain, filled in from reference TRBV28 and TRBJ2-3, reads DVKVTQSSRYLVKRTGEKVFLECVQDMDHENMFWYRQDPGLGLRLIYFSYDVKMKEKGDIPEGYSVSREKKERFSLILESASTNQTSMYLCASSYGWDFTSTDTQYFGPGTRLTVL.

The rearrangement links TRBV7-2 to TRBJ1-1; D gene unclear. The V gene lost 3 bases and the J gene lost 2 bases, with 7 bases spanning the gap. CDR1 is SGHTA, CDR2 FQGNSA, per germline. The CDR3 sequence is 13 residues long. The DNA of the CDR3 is TGTGCCAGCAGCTTCACAGTCAACACTGAAGCTTTCTTT. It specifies CASSFTVNTEAFF.

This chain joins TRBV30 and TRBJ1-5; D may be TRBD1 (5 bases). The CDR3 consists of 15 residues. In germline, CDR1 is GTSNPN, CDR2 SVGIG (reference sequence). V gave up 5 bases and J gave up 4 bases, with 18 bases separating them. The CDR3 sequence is CAWAHIHGGNQPQHF. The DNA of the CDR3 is TGTGCCTGGGCCCACATACATGGGGGGAATCAGCCCCAGCATTTT.

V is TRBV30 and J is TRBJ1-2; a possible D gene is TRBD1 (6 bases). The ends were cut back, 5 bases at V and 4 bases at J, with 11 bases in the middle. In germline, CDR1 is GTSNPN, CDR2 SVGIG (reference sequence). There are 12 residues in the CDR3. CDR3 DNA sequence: TGTGCCTGGTTTCCAGGGGTCTATGGCTACACCTTC. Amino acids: CAWFPGVYGYTF.

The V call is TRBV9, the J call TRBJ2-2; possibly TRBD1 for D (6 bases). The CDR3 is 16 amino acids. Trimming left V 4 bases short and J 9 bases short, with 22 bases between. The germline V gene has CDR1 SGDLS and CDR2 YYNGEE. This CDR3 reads CASSPPRGFSSRELFF. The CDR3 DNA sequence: TGTGCCAGCAGCCCACCGAGGGGGTTTTCTTCCAGGGAGCTGTTTTTT.

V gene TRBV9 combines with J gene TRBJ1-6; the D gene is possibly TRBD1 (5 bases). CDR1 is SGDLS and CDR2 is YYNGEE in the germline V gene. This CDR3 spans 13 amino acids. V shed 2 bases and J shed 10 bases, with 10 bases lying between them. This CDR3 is CASSVGGDSPLHF. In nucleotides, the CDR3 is TGTGCCAGCAGCGTCGGGGGGGACTCACCCCTCCACTTT.

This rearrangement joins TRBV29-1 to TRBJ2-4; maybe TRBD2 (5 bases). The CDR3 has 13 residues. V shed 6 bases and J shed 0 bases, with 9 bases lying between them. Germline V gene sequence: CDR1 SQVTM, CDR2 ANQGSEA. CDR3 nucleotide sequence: TGCAGCGTCGTCGGACTAGCCAAAAACATTCAGTACTTC. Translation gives CSVVGLAKNIQYF. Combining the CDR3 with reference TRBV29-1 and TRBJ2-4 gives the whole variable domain SAVISQKPSRDICQRGTSLTIQCQVDSQVTMMFWYRQQPGQSLTLIATANQGSEATYESGFVIDKFPISRPNLTFSTLTVSNMSPEDSSIYLCSVVGLAKNIQYFGAGTRLSVL.

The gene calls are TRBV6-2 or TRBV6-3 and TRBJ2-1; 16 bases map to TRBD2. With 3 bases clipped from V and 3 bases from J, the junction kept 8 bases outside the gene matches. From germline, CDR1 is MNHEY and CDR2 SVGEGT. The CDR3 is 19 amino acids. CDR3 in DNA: TGTGCCAGCAGTTATGGATTCGGGACTAGCGGGGGGGTCTACAATGAGCAGTTCTTC. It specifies CASSYGFGTSGGVYNEQFF.

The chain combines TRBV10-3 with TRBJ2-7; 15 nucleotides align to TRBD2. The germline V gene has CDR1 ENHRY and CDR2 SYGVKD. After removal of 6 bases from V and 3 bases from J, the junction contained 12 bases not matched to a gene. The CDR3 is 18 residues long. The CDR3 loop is CAIRDPGLAGGIYYEQYF. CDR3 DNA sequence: TGTGCCATCAGAGACCCAGGACTAGCGGGAGGGATATACTACGAGCAGTACTTC.

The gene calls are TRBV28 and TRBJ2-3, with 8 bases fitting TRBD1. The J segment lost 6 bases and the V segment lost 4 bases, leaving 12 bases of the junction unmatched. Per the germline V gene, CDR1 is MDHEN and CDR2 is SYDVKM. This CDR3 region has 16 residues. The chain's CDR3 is CASSSDREASGDTQYF. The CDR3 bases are TGTGCCAGCAGTTCGGACAGGGAGGCCTCCGGGGATACGCAGTATTTT.

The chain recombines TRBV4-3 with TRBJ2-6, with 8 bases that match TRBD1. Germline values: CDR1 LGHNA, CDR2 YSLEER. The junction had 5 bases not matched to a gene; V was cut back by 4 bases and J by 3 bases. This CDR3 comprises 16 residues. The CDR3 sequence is CASSRMDRVGANVLTF. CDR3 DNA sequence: TGCGCCAGCAGCCGAATGGACAGGGTTGGGGCCAACGTCCTGACTTTC.

The CDR3 DNA follows: TGTGCCAGCAGCATTCACCGGGACAGTTTTATCTCTGGAAACACCATATATTTT. This translates into CASSIHRDSFISGNTIYF. The chain is built from TRBV9 and TRBJ1-3; the match to TRBD1 covers 7 bases. From germline, CDR1 is SGDLS and CDR2 YYNGEE. The J segment lost 0 bases and the V segment lost 4 bases, leaving 13 bases of the junction unmatched. This CDR3 is built from 18 residues.

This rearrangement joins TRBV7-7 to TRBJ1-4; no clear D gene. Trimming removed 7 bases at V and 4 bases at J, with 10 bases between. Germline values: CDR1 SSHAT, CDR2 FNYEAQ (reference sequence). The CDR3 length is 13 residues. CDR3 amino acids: CASTSGFNEKLFF. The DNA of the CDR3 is TGTGCCAGCACCTCAGGATTTAATGAAAAACTGTTTTTT.

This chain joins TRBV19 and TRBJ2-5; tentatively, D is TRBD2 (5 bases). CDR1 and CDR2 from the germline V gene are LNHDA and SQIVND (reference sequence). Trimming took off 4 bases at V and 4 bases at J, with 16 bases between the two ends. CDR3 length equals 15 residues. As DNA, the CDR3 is TGTGCCAGTAGTAGCCCCAGCGGACGCCGAGAGACCCAGTACTTC. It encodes CASSSPSGRRETQYF.

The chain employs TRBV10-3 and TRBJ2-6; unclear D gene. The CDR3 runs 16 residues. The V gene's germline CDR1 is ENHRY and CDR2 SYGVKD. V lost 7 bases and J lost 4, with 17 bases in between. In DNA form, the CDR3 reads TGTGCCATCACCCTGGGCCCTAAGGCAGGGGCCAACGTCCTGACTTTC. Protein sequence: CAITLGPKAGANVLTF.

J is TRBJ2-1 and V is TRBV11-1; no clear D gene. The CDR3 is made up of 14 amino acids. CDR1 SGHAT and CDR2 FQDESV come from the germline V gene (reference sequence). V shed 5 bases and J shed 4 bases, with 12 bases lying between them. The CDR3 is CASSPTRFYNEQFF. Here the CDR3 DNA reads TGTGCCAGCAGCCCTACGCGGTTTTACAATGAGCAGTTCTTC.

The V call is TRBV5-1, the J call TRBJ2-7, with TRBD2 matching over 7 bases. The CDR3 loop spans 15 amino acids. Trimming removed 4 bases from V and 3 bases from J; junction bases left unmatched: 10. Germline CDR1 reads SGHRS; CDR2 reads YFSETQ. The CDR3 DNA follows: TGCGCCAGCAGCGTCAACGGACTAGGATACTACGAGCAGTACTTC. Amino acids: CASSVNGLGYYEQYF.

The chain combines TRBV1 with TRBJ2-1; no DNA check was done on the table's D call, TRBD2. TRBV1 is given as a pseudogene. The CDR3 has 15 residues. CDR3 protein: CTSTLAGGPGNEQFF. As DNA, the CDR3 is TGCACCAGCACTCTTGCGGGAGGGCCGGGCAATGAGCAGTTCTTC.

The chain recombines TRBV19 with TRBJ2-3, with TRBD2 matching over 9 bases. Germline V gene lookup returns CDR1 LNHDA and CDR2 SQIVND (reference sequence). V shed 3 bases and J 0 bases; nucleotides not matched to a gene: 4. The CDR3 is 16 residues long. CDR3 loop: CASSILAGASTDTQYF. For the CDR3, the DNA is TGTGCCAGTAGTATTTTAGCGGGGGCTAGCACAGATACGCAGTATTTT.

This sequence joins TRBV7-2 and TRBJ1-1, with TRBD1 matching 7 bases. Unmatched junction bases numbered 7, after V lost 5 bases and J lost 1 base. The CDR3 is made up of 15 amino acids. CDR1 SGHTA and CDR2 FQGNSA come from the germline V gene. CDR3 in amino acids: CASSRPTGPNTEAFF. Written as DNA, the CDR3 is TGTGCCAGCAGCCGCCCGACAGGGCCGAACACTGAAGCTTTCTTT.

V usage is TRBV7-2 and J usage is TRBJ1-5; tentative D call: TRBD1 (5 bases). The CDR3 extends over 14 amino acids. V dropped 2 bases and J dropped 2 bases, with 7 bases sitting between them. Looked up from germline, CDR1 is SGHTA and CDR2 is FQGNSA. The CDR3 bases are TGTGCCAGCAGCTTATCCAGGGGCAATCAGCCCCAGCATTTT. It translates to CASSLSRGNQPQHF.

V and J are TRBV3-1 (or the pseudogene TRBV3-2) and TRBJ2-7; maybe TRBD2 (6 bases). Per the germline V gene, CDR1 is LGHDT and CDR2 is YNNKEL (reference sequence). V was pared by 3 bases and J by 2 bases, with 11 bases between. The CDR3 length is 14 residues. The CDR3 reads CASSHGGWTYEQYF. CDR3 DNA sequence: TGTGCCAGCAGCCACGGGGGTTGGACCTACGAGCAGTACTTC.

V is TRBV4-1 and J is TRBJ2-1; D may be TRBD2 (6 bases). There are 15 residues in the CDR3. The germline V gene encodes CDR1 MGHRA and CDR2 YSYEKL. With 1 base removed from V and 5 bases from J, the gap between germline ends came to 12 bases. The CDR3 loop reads CASSQAPGVNNEQFF. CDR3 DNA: TGCGCCAGCAGCCAAGCCCCGGGAGTAAACAATGAGCAGTTCTTC.